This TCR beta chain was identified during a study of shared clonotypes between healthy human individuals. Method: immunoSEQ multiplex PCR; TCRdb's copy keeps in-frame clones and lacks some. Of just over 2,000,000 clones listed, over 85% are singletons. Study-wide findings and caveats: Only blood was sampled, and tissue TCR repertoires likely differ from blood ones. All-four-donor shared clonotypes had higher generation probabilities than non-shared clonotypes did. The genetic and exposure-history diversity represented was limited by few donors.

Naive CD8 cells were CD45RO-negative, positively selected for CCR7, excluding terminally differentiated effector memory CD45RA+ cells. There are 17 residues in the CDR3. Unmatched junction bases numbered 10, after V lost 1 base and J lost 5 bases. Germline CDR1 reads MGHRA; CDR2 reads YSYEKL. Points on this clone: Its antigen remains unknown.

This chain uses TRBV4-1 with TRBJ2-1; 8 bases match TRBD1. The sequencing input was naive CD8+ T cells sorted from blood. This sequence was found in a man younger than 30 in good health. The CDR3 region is CASSQVPGQGPHNEQFF. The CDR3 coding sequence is TGCGCCAGCAGCCAAGTACCCGGACAGGGTCCACACAATGAGCAGTTCTTC.